These T cell receptor beta chains were read from a single sample in a study of blood T cell repertoires in COVID-19. Clones were read by immunoSEQ multiplex PCR, and TCRdb kept only the in-frame ones, dropping some. The data show 45,000 or so clones, about 86% seen once. Sequencing was done on a sample of peripheral blood. Receptor source: a man aged 40-49 years with active COVID-19. Each CDR3 is given with its conserved first and last residue. The order of the fields is J gene, clone size, D gene, V gene, CDR3 protein, CDR3 DNA. A D gene is named only where the DNA matches it firmly. Expanded clones are given a class, and other clones once, few, many or no size at all.

j_call: TRBJ2-7
clone_size: -
d_call: TRBD1
v_call: TRBV5-1
cdr3_aa: CASSFGTAEVYEQYF
cdr3_nt: TGCGCCAGCAGCTTCGGGACAGCGGAGGTCTACGAGCAGTACTTC

j_call: TRBJ2-3
clone_size: -
d_call: -
v_call: TRBV19
cdr3_aa: CASTLTPTSKDTQYF
cdr3_nt: TGTGCCAGTACCTTAACCCCGACTAGTAAAGATACGCAGTATTTT

j_call: TRBJ1-3
clone_size: -
d_call: TRBD1
v_call: TRBV4-1
cdr3_aa: CASSHPFRKGAGNTIYF
cdr3_nt: TGCGCCAGCAGCCACCCGTTCCGGAAGGGGGCCGGAAACACCATATATTTT

j_call: TRBJ2-2
clone_size: -
d_call: TRBD2
v_call: TRBV7-3
cdr3_aa: CASSAGLAVGELFF
cdr3_nt: TGTGCCAGCAGCGCGGGACTAGCGGTCGGGGAGCTGTTTTTT

j_call: TRBJ1-1
clone_size: -
d_call: -
v_call: TRBV9
cdr3_aa: CASSAPSQGRGANTEAFF
cdr3_nt: TGTGCCAGCAGCGCTCCAAGTCAGGGGAGAGGGGCGAACACTGAAGCTTTCTTT

j_call: TRBJ2-5
clone_size: -
d_call: TRBD2
v_call: TRBV7-3
cdr3_aa: CASSPSGGETQYF
cdr3_nt: TGTGCCAGCAGCCCTAGCGGGGGGGAGACCCAGTACTTC

j_call: TRBJ2-5
clone_size: once
d_call: -
v_call: TRBV7-9
cdr3_aa: CASSLNSEETQYF
cdr3_nt: TGTGCCAGCAGCTTAAATAGCGAAGAGACCCAGTACTTC

j_call: TRBJ1-1
clone_size: -
d_call: -
v_call: TRBV19
cdr3_aa: CASSTRRDTEAFF
cdr3_nt: TGTGCCAGTAGTACCCGGAGAGACACTGAAGCTTTCTTT

j_call: TRBJ2-7
clone_size: -
d_call: TRBD2
v_call: TRBV7-9
cdr3_aa: CASSPGLAELEQYF
cdr3_nt: TGTGCCAGCAGCCCTGGACTAGCGGAACTCGAGCAGTACTTC

j_call: TRBJ1-4
clone_size: -
d_call: TRBD1
v_call: TRBV7-9
cdr3_aa: CASSFVGTGSQEKLFF
cdr3_nt: TGTGCCAGCAGCTTTGTGGGGACAGGGTCTCAGGAAAAACTGTTTTTT

j_call: TRBJ2-7
clone_size: -
d_call: TRBD1
v_call: TRBV7-2
cdr3_aa: CASSLEWTGDYEQYF
cdr3_nt: TGTGCCAGCAGCTTAGAGTGGACAGGGGACTACGAGCAGTACTTC

j_call: TRBJ1-1
clone_size: -
d_call: -
v_call: TRBV11-2
cdr3_aa: CASSLVFRGHNTEAFF
cdr3_nt: TGTGCCAGCAGCTTAGTTTTTAGGGGACATAACACTGAAGCTTTCTTT

j_call: TRBJ2-3
clone_size: -
d_call: TRBD1
v_call: TRBV7-8
cdr3_aa: CASSFRDRVATDTQYF
cdr3_nt: TGTGCCAGCAGCTTTCGGGACAGGGTAGCCACAGATACGCAGTATTTT

j_call: TRBJ2-1
clone_size: -
d_call: TRBD2
v_call: TRBV9
cdr3_aa: CASSVETSGYNEQFF
cdr3_nt: TGTGCCAGCAGCGTAGAGACTAGCGGGTACAATGAGCAGTTCTTC

j_call: TRBJ2-3
clone_size: -
d_call: TRBD2
v_call: TRBV27
cdr3_aa: CASSRLAASTDTQYF
cdr3_nt: TGTGCCAGCAGCCGACTAGCGGCAAGCACAGATACGCAGTATTTT

j_call: TRBJ2-2
clone_size: -
d_call: TRBD1
v_call: TRBV19
cdr3_aa: CASSSPGQVATGELFF
cdr3_nt: TGTGCCAGTAGTTCCCCGGGACAGGTGGCCACCGGGGAGCTGTTTTTT

j_call: TRBJ2-7
clone_size: -
d_call: -
v_call: TRBV28
cdr3_aa: CASSLSTAVDEQYF
cdr3_nt: TGTGCCAGCAGTTTATCTACCGCTGTTGACGAGCAGTACTTC

j_call: TRBJ1-1
clone_size: -
d_call: TRBD1
v_call: TRBV27
cdr3_aa: CASSLGVGTGGEAFF
cdr3_nt: TGTGCCAGCAGTTTAGGAGTAGGGACAGGGGGTGAAGCTTTCTTT

j_call: TRBJ2-1
clone_size: -
d_call: TRBD2
v_call: TRBV29-1
cdr3_aa: CSYPRTGGRNEQFF
cdr3_nt: TGCAGCTACCCCCGAACGGGAGGTCGAAATGAGCAGTTCTTC

j_call: TRBJ1-4
clone_size: -
d_call: -
v_call: TRBV5-1
cdr3_aa: CASSLKGWSATQYQASTNEKLFF
cdr3_nt: TGCGCCAGCAGCTTGAAGGGGTGGTCAGCGACTCAATACCAGGCGTCAACTAATGAAAAACTGTTTTTT

j_call: TRBJ2-1
clone_size: many
d_call: TRBD2
v_call: TRBV24-1
cdr3_aa: CATSDLAGEVNEQFF
cdr3_nt: TGTGCCACCAGTGATTTAGCGGGAGAAGTCAATGAGCAGTTCTTC

j_call: TRBJ1-2
clone_size: -
d_call: -
v_call: TRBV2
cdr3_aa: CASSETPGGGGYTF
cdr3_nt: TGTGCCAGCAGTGAAACCCCGGGGGGTGGTGGCTACACCTTC